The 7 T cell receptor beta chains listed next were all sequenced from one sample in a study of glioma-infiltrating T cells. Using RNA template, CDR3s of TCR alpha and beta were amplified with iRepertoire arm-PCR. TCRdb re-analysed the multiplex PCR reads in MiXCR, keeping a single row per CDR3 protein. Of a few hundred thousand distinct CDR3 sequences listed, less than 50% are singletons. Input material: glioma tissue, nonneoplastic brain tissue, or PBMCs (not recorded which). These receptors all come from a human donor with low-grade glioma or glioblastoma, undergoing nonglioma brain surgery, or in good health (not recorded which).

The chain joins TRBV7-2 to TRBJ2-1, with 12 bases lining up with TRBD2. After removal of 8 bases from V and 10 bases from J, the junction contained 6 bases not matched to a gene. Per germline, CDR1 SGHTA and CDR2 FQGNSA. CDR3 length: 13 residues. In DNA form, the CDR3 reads TGTGCCAGCCAGGCGCTAGCGGGAGGGGAGCAGTTCTTC. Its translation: CASQALAGGEQFF.

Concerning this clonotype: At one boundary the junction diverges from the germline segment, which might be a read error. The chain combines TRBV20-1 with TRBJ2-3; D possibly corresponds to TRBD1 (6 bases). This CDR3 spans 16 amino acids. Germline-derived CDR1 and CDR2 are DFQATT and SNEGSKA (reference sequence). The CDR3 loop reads CSARGRFGGSADMQYF. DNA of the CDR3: TGCAGTGCTAGAGGTCGCTTTGGGGGCTCCGCAGATATGCAGTATTTT.

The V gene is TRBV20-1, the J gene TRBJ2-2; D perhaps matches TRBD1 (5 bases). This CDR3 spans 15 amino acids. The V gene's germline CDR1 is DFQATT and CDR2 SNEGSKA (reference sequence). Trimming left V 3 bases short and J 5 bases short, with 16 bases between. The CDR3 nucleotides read TGCAGTGCTAGGTCAGGGCTTCGAAGGACCGGGGAGCTGTTTTTT. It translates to CSARSGLRRTGELFF.

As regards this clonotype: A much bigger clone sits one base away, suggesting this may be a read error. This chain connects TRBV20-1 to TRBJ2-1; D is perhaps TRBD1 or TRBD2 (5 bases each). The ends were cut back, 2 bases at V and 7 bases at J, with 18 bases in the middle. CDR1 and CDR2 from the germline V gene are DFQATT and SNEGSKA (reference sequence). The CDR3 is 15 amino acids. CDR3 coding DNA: TGCAGTGCTAGACACAGGAGGCACAAGTCGAATGAGCAGTTCTTC. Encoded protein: CSARHRRHKSNEQFF.

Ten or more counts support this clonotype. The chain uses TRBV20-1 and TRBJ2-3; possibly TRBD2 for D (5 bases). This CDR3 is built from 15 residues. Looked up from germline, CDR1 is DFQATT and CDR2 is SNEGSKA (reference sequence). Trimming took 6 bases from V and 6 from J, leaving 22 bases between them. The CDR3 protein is CSAPWAGGPGDTQYF. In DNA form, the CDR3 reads TGCAGTGCCCCCTGGGCGGGTGGTCCTGGGGATACGCAGTATTTT.

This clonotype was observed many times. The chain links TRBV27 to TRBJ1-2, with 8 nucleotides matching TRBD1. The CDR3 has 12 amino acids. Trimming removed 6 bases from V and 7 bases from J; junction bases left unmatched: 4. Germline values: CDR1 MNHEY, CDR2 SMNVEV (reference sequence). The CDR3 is CASRGTGGGYTF. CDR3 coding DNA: TGTGCCAGCAGAGGGACAGGAGGTGGCTACACCTTC.

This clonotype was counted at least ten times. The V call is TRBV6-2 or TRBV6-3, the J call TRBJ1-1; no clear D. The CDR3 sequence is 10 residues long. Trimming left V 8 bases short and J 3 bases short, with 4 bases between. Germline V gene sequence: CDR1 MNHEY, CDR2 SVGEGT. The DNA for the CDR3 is TGTGCCAGCGGTCACACTGAAGCTTTCTTT. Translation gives CASGHTEAFF.